This T cell receptor beta chain is drawn from a study of cytomegalovirus exposure and HLA in healthy donors. Germline CDR1 is SGDLS and CDR2 is YYNGEE. The V and J ends lost 3 bases and 8 bases, in that order; junction bases with no gene match: 8. The CDR3 spans 15 residues. The PCR employed 60 Vbeta primers together with 13 Jbeta primers. This table comes from immunoSEQ multiplex PCR, and its TCRdb copy is limited to in-frame clones, with some not included. The table shows roughly 99,000 clones, with approximately 76% occurring only once. This chain links TRBV9 with TRBJ2-1, with 10 bases identical to TRBD1. The material sequenced was PBMCs. The clonotype comes from a man younger than 30 in good health and CMV-seronegative. The CDR3 protein is CASSGGQGVSDEQFF. CDR3 in DNA: TGTGCCAGCAGCGGCGGACAGGGGGTCAGTGATGAGCAGTTCTTC. Full variable domain (rest looked up from reference TRBV9 and TRBJ2-1): DSGVTQTPKHLITATGQRVTLRCSPRSGDLSVYWYQQSLDQGLQFLIQYYNGEERAKGNILERFSAQQFPDLHSELNLSSLELGDSALYFCASSGGQGVSDEQFFGPGTRLTVL.